One and the same sample provided the 6 T cell receptor beta chains below, sequenced in a study of early T cells in non-severe SARS-CoV-2 infection. A single record per CDR3 protein comes from TCRdb applying MiXCR to the 5' RACE reads. The repertoire has 65,000 to 85,000 distinct CDR3 sequences, roughly 13% of them found once; the top ten carry approximately 1.1%. The specimen was whole blood. The source of these receptors is an adult who was a healthcare worker with PCR-confirmed SARS-CoV-2 infection or an uninfected control (not recorded which).

This clonotype has ten or more counts. The rearrangement links TRBV7-9 to TRBJ1-5; D is uncertain. CDR1 and CDR2 from the germline V gene are SEHNR and FQNEAQ (reference sequence). This CDR3 has 16 residues. V gave up 4 bases and J gave up 0 bases, with 13 bases separating them. The CDR3 nucleotides are TGTGCCAGCAGCTCAAACCAAGGCGCTAGCAATCAGCCCCAGCATTTT. Translation: CASSSNQGASNQPQHF.

This clonotype was detected only a few times. The V call is TRBV5-1, the J call TRBJ2-5, with a weak D call TRBD2 (5 bases). CDR1 and CDR2 (germline): SGHRS, YFSETQ. Trimming pared 1 base from V and 7 bases from J, leaving 17 bases between. There are 15 residues in the CDR3. CDR3 amino acids: CASSLREGSPGTQYF. CDR3 nucleotide sequence: TGCGCCAGCAGCTTGCGTGAGGGTAGCCCCGGGACCCAGTACTTC.

V gene TRBV13 combines with J gene TRBJ2-2, with D tentatively TRBD2 (5 bases). CDR3 length equals 16 residues. V was clipped by 2 bases and J by 1 base, with 11 bases between them. CDR1 and CDR2 from the germline V gene are PRHDT and FYEKMQ (reference sequence). The CDR3 here is CASSLWESLNTGELFF. The CDR3 region has the DNA TGTGCCAGCAGCTTATGGGAGAGTCTGAACACCGGGGAGCTGTTTTTT.

The sample holds a few counts of this clonotype. V and J are TRBV12-3 or TRBV12-4 and TRBJ2-7; 10 nucleotides match TRBD1. This CDR3 comprises 15 residues. The junction had 11 bases not matched to a gene; V was cut back by 6 bases and J by 6 bases. The CDR3 region has the DNA TGTGCCAGCAGCCAATCCCGGGACAGGGGTTTCGAGCAGTACTTC. This sequence encodes CASSQSRDRGFEQYF.

This clonotype has at least ten counts. The chain joins TRBV28 to TRBJ2-3; TRBD2 aligns across 7 bases. The CDR3 totals 14 residues. Germline lookup yields CDR1 MDHEN and CDR2 SYDVKM. Unmatched junction bases numbered 7, after V lost 4 bases and J lost 6 bases. CDR3 protein: CASSSVPGRDTQYF. Here the CDR3 DNA reads TGTGCCAGCAGTTCCGTTCCCGGGAGGGATACGCAGTATTTT.

This clonotype was recorded once. The V call is TRBV12-3 or TRBV12-4, the J call TRBJ1-1; TRBD1 agrees at 7 bases. Germline trimming cut 1 base from V and 10 bases from J; bases unmatched to any gene: 6. The CDR3 has 13 residues. CDR3 bases: TGTGCCAGCAGTTTAGGGAGAGGACAGGCAGCTTTCTTT. It is translated as CASSLGRGQAAFF.